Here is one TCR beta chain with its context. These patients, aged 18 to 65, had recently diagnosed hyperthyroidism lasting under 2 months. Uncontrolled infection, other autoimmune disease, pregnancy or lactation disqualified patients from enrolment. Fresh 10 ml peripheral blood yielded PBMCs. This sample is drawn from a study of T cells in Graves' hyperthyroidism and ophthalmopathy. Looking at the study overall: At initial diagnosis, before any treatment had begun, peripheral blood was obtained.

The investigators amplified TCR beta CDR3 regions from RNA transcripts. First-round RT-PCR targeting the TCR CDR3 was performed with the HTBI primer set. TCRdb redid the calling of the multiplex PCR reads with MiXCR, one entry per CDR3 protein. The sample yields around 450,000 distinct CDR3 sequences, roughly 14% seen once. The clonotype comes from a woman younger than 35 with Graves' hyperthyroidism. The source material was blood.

This CDR3 reads CASSVRRGGAYNEQFF. For the CDR3, the DNA is TGTGCCAGCAGTGTACGCCGAGGGGGGGCCTACAATGAGCAGTTCTTC. The gene calls are TRBV2 and TRBJ2-1, with D possibly TRBD2 on 7 matching bases. CDR1 SNHLY and CDR2 FYNNEI come from the germline V gene. CDR3 length: 16 amino acids. Trimming shortened V by 4 bases and J by 2 bases, and 15 bases separated the two germline ends.